This record concerns one TCR beta chain sequence. The data originate from a study of shared clonotypes between healthy human individuals. The CDR3 has 15 residues. Germline V gene sequence: CDR1 SNHLY, CDR2 FYNNEI. Trimming stripped 4 bases from V and 0 bases from J, with 9 bases between. Data came from immunoSEQ multiplex PCR; TCRdb stores just in-frame clones and leaves some out. Of around 720,000 clones in the sample, around 78% were seen once. This rearrangement joins TRBV2 to TRBJ2-2; a possible D gene is TRBD2 (5 bases). The TCR sequence derives from a woman aged 30 to 39 in good health. Sequencing was performed on memory CD4+ T cells sorted from blood. Documented subset: CD45RA-negative fraction. This CDR3 is CASSADSANTGELFF. The CDR3 DNA reads TGTGCCAGCAGTGCGGATAGCGCGAACACCGGGGAGCTGTTTTTT.